Listed below are T cell receptor beta chains from one sample, sequenced in a study of blood T cell repertoires in COVID-19. Profiling relied on immunoSEQ multiplex PCR, and the TCRdb table lists in-frame clones only, not all of them. The sample includes about 360,000 clones, around 90% of them seen just once. Sample: peripheral blood. The receptor source for this set is a human donor in a cohort sampled during active COVID-19. The CDR3 runs from the conserved cysteine through the conserved F or W. The D gene is left open where the match is weak. Some rows mark clone size as missing; the rest say once, few, many or name a class of expanded clone.

NA	NA	TRBV21-1	TRBJ2-1	TGTGCCAGCAACCAGGGTTCCTACAATGAGCAGTTCTTC	CASNQGSYNEQFF
TRBD2	NA	TRBV18	TRBJ2-7	TGTGCCAGCTCACCAACTCTAGCGGGGACCTACGAGCAGTACTTC	CASSPTLAGTYEQYF
NA	NA	TRBV5-1	TRBJ2-3	TGCGCCAGAGGCGGGGAATGGGGCACAGATACGCAGTATTTT	CARGGEWGTDTQYF
TRBD2	NA	TRBV12-3/TRBV12-4	TRBJ2-3	TGTGCCAGCAGTTTTGCGGGAGGAGATACGCAGTATTTT	CASSFAGGDTQYF
TRBD1	many	TRBV3-1/TRBV3-2	TRBJ1-2	TGTGCCAGCAGCCAAGATAGGGGGACAGGCTACTATGGCTACACCTTC	CASSQDRGTGYYGYTF
TRBD1	NA	TRBV5-1	TRBJ2-1	TGCGCCAGCAGCTTGATCCCCCCGGGACAGGGCTACAATGAGCAGTTCTTC	CASSLIPPGQGYNEQFF
TRBD1	NA	TRBV6-4	TRBJ2-7	TGTGCCAGCAGTCTGGGACAGGGCCACGAGCAGTACTTC	CASSLGQGHEQYF
TRBD1	NA	TRBV28	TRBJ1-1	TGTGCCAGCAGTTTATATGCAGGGGGAAAAACTGAAGCTTTCTTT	CASSLYAGGKTEAFF
NA	NA	TRBV28	TRBJ2-2	TGTGCCAGCAGCTCTCATGGGGGTTCGGCAGGGGCCGGGGAGCTGTTTTTT	CASSSHGGSAGAGELFF
TRBD2	NA	TRBV10-3	TRBJ2-7	TGTGCCATCAGTGAGTGGGGGCTAGCGGGGGATGAGCAGTACTTC	CAISEWGLAGDEQYF
NA	NA	TRBV7-9	TRBJ1-1	TGTGCCAGCAGCTTAGGGTATATAGATGAAGCTTTCTTT	CASSLGYIDEAFF
NA	NA	TRBV9	TRBJ1-5	TGTGCCAGCAGCGTGGAGGGTAGTTTTCAGCCCCAGCATTTT	CASSVEGSFQPQHF
NA	NA	TRBV12-3/TRBV12-4	TRBJ2-5	TGTGCCAGCAGTCCTCCCCTAGGGACCCAGTACTTC	CASSPPLGTQYF
TRBD1	NA	TRBV5-6	TRBJ2-2	TGTGCCAGCAGCTCCGGGACAGGGATATCCGGGGAGCTGTTTTTT	CASSSGTGISGELFF
TRBD1	NA	TRBV10-3	TRBJ2-1	TGTGCCATCAGGAGGTCGGGACAGGTCTACAATGAGCAGTTCTTC	CAIRRSGQVYNEQFF
TRBD1	NA	TRBV6-2/TRBV6-3	TRBJ1-2	TGTGCCAGCAGCCCTTTCAACCCGACAGGGGCCAACTATGGCTACACCTTC	CASSPFNPTGANYGYTF
NA	NA	TRBV28	TRBJ2-7	TGTGCCAGCAGTGCAGATTACGAGCAGTACTTC	CASSADYEQYF
NA	once	TRBV21-1	TRBJ1-4	TGTGCCAGCAGCAAAGCGGTAGAGGGTAGTCATGAAAAACTGTTTTTT	CASSKAVEGSHEKLFF
NA	NA	TRBV6-5	TRBJ2-7	TGTGCCAGCAGCAGAACAGGGATCGAGCAGTACTTC	CASSRTGIEQYF
TRBD1	NA	TRBV19	TRBJ1-1	TGTGCCAGTAGTCAGGGGACAGCAAACACTGAAGCTTTCTTT	CASSQGTANTEAFF